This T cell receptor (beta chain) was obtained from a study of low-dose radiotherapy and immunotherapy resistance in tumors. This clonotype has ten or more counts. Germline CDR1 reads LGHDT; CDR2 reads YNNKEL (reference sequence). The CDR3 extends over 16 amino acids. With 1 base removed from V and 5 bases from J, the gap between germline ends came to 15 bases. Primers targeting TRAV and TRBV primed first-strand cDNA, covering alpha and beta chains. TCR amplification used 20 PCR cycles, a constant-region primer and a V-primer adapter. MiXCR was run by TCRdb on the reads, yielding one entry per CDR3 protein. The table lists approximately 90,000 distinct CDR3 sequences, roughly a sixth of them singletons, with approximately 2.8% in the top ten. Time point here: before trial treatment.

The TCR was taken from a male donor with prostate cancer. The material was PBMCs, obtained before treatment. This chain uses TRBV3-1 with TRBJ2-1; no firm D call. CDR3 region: CASSQGGASRNNEQFF. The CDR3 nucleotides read TGTGCCAGCAGCCAAGGCGGAGCAAGTAGGAACAATGAGCAGTTCTTC.